This T cell receptor (beta chain) is drawn from a study of blood T cells in healthy people across ages. Those donating, healthy Caucasian individuals from Russia, were aged about 6 to 90. Per-sample yields of isolated PBMCs were at least 6 million. PCR was performed a second time for roughly 6 to 12 cycles using a sample-barcoded 5' primer and a J-beta primer mix. Every sample returned 3 million or more CDR3-containing paired-end reads. TCRdb called the 5' RACE reads again in MiXCR, with one record for every CDR3 protein. The sample has about 800,000 distinct CDR3 sequences, around a quarter seen once. There are a few counts of this clonotype. These data also formed part of another study, on T cells of mothers and their children.

This TCR was sampled from a boy aged 5-17 years in good health. The sequenced material came from blood.

The CDR3 here is CASSQEVSGGGSPLHF. In DNA, the CDR3 is TGTGCCAGCAGCCAAGAAGTTTCAGGGGGAGGTTCACCCCTCCACTTT. The rearrangement links TRBV4-2 to TRBJ1-6; 7 bases align to TRBD1. Germline loops: CDR1 LGHNA, CDR2 YNFKEQ. The junction had 8 bases not matched to a gene; V was cut back by 0 bases and J by 9 bases. CDR3 size: 16 residues.